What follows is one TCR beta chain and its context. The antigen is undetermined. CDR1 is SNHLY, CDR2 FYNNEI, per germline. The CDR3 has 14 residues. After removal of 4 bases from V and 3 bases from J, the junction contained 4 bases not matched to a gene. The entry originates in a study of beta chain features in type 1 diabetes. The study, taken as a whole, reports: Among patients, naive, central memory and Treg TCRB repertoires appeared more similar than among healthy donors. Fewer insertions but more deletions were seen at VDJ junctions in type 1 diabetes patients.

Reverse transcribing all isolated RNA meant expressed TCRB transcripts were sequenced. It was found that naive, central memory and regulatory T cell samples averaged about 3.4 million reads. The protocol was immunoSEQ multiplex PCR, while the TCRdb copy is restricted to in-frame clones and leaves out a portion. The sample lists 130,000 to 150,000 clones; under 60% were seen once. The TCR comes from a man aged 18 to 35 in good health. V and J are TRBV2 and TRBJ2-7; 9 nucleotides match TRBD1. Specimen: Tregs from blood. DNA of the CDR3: TGTGCCAGCAGTGTTTACAGGGGGCACTACGAGCAGTACTTC. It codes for CASSVYRGHYEQYF.